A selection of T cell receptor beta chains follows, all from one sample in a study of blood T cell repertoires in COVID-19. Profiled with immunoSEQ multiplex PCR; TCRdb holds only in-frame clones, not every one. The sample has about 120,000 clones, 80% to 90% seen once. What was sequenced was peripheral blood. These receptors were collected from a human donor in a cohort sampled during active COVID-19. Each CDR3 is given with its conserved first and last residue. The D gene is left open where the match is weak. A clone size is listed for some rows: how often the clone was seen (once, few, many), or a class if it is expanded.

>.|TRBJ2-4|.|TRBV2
CASSEDLRSLHLGKNIQYF
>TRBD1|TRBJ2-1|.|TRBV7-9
CASSTRDRDNEQFF
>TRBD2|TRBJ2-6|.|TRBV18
CASSPPSGPRSSGANVLTF
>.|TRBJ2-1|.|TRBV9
CASSSRGGDKQFF
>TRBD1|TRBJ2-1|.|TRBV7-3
CASSSDRDRGGNEQFF
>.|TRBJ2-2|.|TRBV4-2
CASSPQRTGELFF
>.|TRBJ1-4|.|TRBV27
CASGRGGLTATNEKLFF
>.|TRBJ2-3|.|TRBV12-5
CASGLDRTRAVDTQYF
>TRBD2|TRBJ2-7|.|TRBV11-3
CASSYSGTSYEQYF
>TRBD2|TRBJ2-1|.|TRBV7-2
CASSLAEVAGGGNEQFF
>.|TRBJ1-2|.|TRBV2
CASIPRQTNYGYTF
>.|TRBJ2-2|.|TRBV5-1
CASSLVSNTGELFF
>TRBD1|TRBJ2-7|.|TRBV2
CASSDQGAGYEQYF
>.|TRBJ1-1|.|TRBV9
CASSVGYSNTEAFF
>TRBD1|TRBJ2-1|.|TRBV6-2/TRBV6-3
CASSYQDRYNEQFF
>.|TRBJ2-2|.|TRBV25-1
CASSAGHNTGELFF
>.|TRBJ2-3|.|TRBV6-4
CASSESGYSTDTQYF
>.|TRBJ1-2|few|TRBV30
CAWSVQLLYGYTF
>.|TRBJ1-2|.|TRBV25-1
CASSELFLYGYTF
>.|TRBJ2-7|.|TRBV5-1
CASSFRERNEQYF
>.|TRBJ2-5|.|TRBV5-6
CASSPLAVETQYF
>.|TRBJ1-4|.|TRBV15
CATSRSPATNEKLFF
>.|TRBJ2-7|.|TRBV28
CASSVAGAYEQYF
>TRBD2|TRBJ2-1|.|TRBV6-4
CASSDSGTSLFF
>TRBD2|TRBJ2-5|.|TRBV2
CASSEEGLDRETQYF
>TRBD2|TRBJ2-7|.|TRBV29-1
CSVGSLAEVGEQYF
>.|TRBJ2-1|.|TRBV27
CASSSTSGTRSYNEQFF
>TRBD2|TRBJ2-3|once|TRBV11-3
CASSRLAGGLSTDTQYF
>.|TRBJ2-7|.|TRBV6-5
CASSYSRGIGYEQYF
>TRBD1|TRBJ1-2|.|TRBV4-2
CASSQVSPQGDYGYTF
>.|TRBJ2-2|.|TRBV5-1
CASSLAGELFF
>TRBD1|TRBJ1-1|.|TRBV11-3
CASRNQGASEAFF
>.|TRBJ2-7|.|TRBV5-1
CASSSGGAGLYEQYF
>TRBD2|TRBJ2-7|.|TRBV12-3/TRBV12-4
CASSGTSLEQYF
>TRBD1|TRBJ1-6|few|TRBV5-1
CASSLRDRNNSPLHF
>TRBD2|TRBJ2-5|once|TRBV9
CASSPEPSGSGETQYF
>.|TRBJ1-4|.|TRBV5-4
CASSLKGIDEKLFF
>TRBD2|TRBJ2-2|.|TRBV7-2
CASSRSGSKVGELFF
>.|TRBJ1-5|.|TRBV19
CASSNRPSNQPQHF
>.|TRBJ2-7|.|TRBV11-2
CASSFQRGNAEQYF
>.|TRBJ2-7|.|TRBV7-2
CASSLAGHFSNEQYF
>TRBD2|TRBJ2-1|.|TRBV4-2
CASSRVTSNSYNEQFF
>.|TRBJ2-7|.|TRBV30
CAWRDFLSSYEQYF
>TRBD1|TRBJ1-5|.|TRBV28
CASSPGQGHNQPQHF
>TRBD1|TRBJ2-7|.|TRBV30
CAWSVRTGRTYEQYF
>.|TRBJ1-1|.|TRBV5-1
CASRAGTGFQAFF
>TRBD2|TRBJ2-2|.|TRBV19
CASSIRPGLAGNTGELFF
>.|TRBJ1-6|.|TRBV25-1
CASSETGRDNSPLHF
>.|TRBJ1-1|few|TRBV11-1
CAVGGQHTEAFF
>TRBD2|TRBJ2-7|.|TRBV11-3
CASLPRGDSYEQYF
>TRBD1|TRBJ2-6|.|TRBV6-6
CASSFLTGAGANVLTF